One sample yielded the 21 T cell receptor beta chains listed below, sequenced in a study of cytomegalovirus exposure and HLA in healthy donors. Both 60 Vbeta primers and 13 Jbeta primers went into the PCR. Some clones are missing from TCRdb's copy, which holds only in-frame ones; the method was immunoSEQ multiplex PCR. The sample lists about 190,000 clones, more than 75% occurring once. The sequenced sample consisted of PBMCs. The source of these receptors is a woman in her fifties or sixties in good health and CMV-seropositive.

Points on this clone: Relative to the germline gene, one junction end is altered; a read error may explain this. This rearrangement joins TRBV7-9 to TRBJ1-2, with 11 bases fitting TRBD1. Germline V gives CDR1 SEHNR, CDR2 FQNEAQ (reference sequence). The CDR3 totals 14 residues. This CDR3 reads CSSSLRGQGVGYTF. The CDR3 coding sequence is TGTTCCAGCAGCTTACGGGGACAGGGGGTTGGCTACACCTTC.

The chain uses TRBV6-6 and TRBJ2-1; 8 bases map to TRBD1. Germline assignment: CDR1 MNHNY and CDR2 SVGAGI (reference sequence). CDR3 size: 13 residues. The V and J ends lost 6 bases and 8 bases, in that order; junction bases with no gene match: 6. In DNA, the CDR3 is TGTGCCAGCAGCCAACAGGGGGATGATGAGCAGTTCTTC. Encoded protein: CASSQQGDDEQFF.

This clone was seen a single time. This rearrangement joins TRBV13 to TRBJ2-1, with 16 bases that match TRBD2. The V gene end was trimmed by 5 bases and the J gene end by 8 bases; junction bases not matched to a gene: 12. Germline V gene sequence: CDR1 PRHDT, CDR2 FYEKMQ (reference sequence). This CDR3 is built from 18 residues. The CDR3 region has the DNA TGTGCCAGCAGCCAGGCCCCGGGACTAGCGGGGGGGGGCGATGAGCAGTTCTTC. Its translation: CASSQAPGLAGGGDEQFF.

The chain uses TRBV9 and TRBJ1-1; the D is unclear. The V end lost 4 bases, the J end lost 4 bases, and 14 bases lay between the germline ends. CDR3 length: 14 amino acids. Germline V CDR1 and CDR2: SGDLS, YYNGEE. The CDR3 reads CASSPRSYVTEAFF. The CDR3 nucleotides read TGTGCCAGCAGCCCCCGTTCTTATGTCACTGAAGCTTTCTTT.

The V gene is TRBV7-9, the J gene TRBJ2-2, with a tentative D call TRBD1 (5 bases). CDR3 length equals 15 residues. Germline V gene lookup returns CDR1 SEHNR and CDR2 FQNEAQ (reference sequence). V lost 4 bases and J 5 bases, leaving 14 bases between the germline ends. The CDR3 is CASSSHQGGTGELFF. The CDR3 coding sequence is TGTGCCAGCAGCTCGCATCAGGGTGGGACCGGGGAGCTGTTTTTT.

V gene TRBV5-4 combines with J gene TRBJ2-5; weak D call: TRBD2 (6 bases). Looked up from germline, CDR1 is SGHNT and CDR2 is YYREEE (reference sequence). Trimming cost V 4 bases and J 7 bases, with 17 bases left between them. This CDR3 spans 14 amino acids. This chain's CDR3 is CASSISGPIGTQYF. The DNA for the CDR3 is TGTGCCAGCAGCATAAGCGGGCCCATCGGGACCCAGTACTTC.

The rearrangement joins TRBV6-5 to TRBJ1-4; no clear D. V was shortened by 4 bases and J by 5 bases, with 11 bases between the two germline ends. CDR1 is MNHEY and CDR2 is SVGAGI in the germline V gene. The CDR3 loop spans 14 amino acids. The CDR3 sequence: CASSSPKMNEKLFF. In DNA, the CDR3 is TGTGCCAGCAGTTCCCCCAAAATGAATGAAAAACTGTTTTTT.

The gene calls are TRBV11-3 and TRBJ2-7; possibly TRBD2 for D (6 bases). From germline, CDR1 is SGHNT and CDR2 YENEEA. V was cut by 2 bases and J by 6 bases, with 20 bases left in between. The CDR3 is 16 amino acids. CDR3 bases: TGTGCCAGCAGCTTACGACCGCCTTCGGAGGGTTCCGAGCAGTACTTC. Translated, it gives CASSLRPPSEGSEQYF.

As for this clone: Within the sample, other DNA sequences also encode this same CDR3. CDR3 in amino acids: CASSYGRGYEQYF. CDR3 DNA: TGTGCCAGCAGTTATGGCCGGGGATACGAGCAGTACTTC. The chain couples TRBV6-5 to TRBJ2-7; a possible D gene is TRBD2 (5 bases). The CDR3 covers 13 residues. From germline, CDR1 is MNHEY and CDR2 SVGAGI. The V gene lost 3 bases and the J gene lost 4 bases, with 10 bases spanning the gap.

This clone turned up a few times. V usage is TRBV7-3 and J usage is TRBJ2-3; D is possibly TRBD1 (6 bases). The CDR3 has 13 residues. V was cut by 5 bases and J by 2 bases, with 8 bases left in between. The germline CDR1 and CDR2 sequences are SGHTA and FQGTGA. The CDR3 loop is CASSRDITDTQYF. CDR3 bases: TGTGCCAGCAGCCGGGACATCACAGATACGCAGTATTTT.

The V and J genes are TRBV15 and TRBJ2-1, with TRBD2 matching over 9 bases. This CDR3 has 15 residues. V was clipped by 5 bases and J by 7 bases; unmatched bases: 9. Germline assignment: CDR1 LNHNV and CDR2 YYDKDF (reference sequence). The CDR3 reads CATSRKAGGGNEQFF. As DNA, the CDR3 is TGTGCCACCAGCCGAAAAGCGGGGGGTGGGAATGAGCAGTTCTTC.

The rearrangement joins TRBV9 to TRBJ1-5; D ambiguous. CDR3 size: 14 residues. V lost 3 bases and J 9 bases, leaving 16 bases between the germline ends. Germline V gives CDR1 SGDLS, CDR2 YYNGEE. The CDR3 protein is CASSEGEGLGPQHF. CDR3 nucleotides: TGTGCCAGCAGCGAGGGAGAGGGCCTTGGGCCCCAGCATTTT.

This rearrangement joins TRBV28 to TRBJ1-1, with 8 positions matching TRBD1. Looked up from germline, CDR1 is MDHEN and CDR2 is SYDVKM. After removal of 6 bases from V and 0 bases from J, the junction contained 6 bases not matched to a gene. The CDR3 is 15 amino acids. CDR3 nucleotide sequence: TGTGCCAGCAGAAGAGGACAGGGAATGAACACTGAAGCTTTCTTT. Amino acids: CASRRGQGMNTEAFF.

The chain recombines TRBV28 with TRBJ2-7; possible D gene TRBD1, 6 bases. Germline V CDR1 and CDR2: MDHEN, SYDVKM. The length of the CDR3 is 13 residues. V lost 5 bases to trimming and J lost 4 bases, with 12 bases between them. CDR3 nucleotides: TGTGCCAGCAGTCCCGGACAGACATACGAGCAGTACTTC. The encoded protein is CASSPGQTYEQYF.

This clone appeared once. The J gene is TRBJ2-1, the V gene TRBV5-5, with a possible D match to TRBD1 (6 bases). Trimming stripped 2 bases from V and 10 bases from J, with 10 bases between. CDR1 is SGHKS and CDR2 is YYEKEE in the germline V gene (reference sequence). This CDR3 is 12 amino acids long. CDR3 in amino acids: CASSFQGREQFF. CDR3 in DNA: TGTGCCAGCAGCTTCCAGGGGAGAGAGCAGTTCTTC.

This clone was detected only a few times. The J gene is TRBJ2-1, the V gene TRBV7-2, with D possibly being TRBD2 (6 bases). V lost 5 bases and J 8 bases, leaving 19 bases between the germline ends. CDR1 SGHTA and CDR2 FQGNSA come from the germline V gene. The CDR3 length is 15 residues. CDR3 sequence: CASSPPTSSVHEQFF. The CDR3 region has the DNA TGTGCCAGCAGCCCCCCGACTAGTTCAGTCCATGAGCAGTTCTTC.

The chain joins TRBV15 to TRBJ2-5, with 12 bases identical to TRBD2. V lost 5 bases and J lost 7; bases outside the gene matches: 2. Germline CDR1 LNHNV, CDR2 YYDKDF (reference sequence). The CDR3 covers 13 residues. This CDR3 is CATSPTSGGTQYF. The CDR3 DNA reads as TGTGCCACCAGCCCGACTAGCGGGGGGACCCAGTACTTC.

A word on this clone: Mismatch with germline at one junction end may stem from a read error. This rearrangement joins TRBV6-1 to TRBJ1-2; TRBD1 matches 7 bases. This CDR3 spans 14 amino acids. The germline gives CDR1 MNHNS, CDR2 SASEGT. The CDR3, as DNA: TGTGCCAGCTGTGACAGGGAAATGGGCTATGGCTACACCTTC. Amino acid sequence: CASCDREMGYGYTF.

This clone was found a few times. The chain recombines TRBV5-4 with TRBJ2-2, with 9 nucleotides matching TRBD2. CDR3 size: 14 residues. Germline loops: CDR1 SGHNT, CDR2 YYREEE (reference sequence). With 6 bases clipped from V and 4 bases from J, the junction kept 4 bases outside the gene matches. CDR3 residues: CASIAGGGTGELFF. DNA for the CDR3: TGTGCCAGCATTGCGGGGGGGGGCACCGGGGAGCTGTTTTTT.

This chain joins TRBV2 and TRBJ2-1, with TRBD1 matching over 8 bases. Per germline, CDR1 SNHLY and CDR2 FYNNEI. The CDR3 runs 15 residues. V shed 6 bases, J shed 6 bases, and the junction held 10 bases outside the gene matches. CDR3 nucleotides: TGTGCCAGCAGGGATACAGGGGGTGAACGCAATGAGCAGTTCTTC. Translation gives CASRDTGGERNEQFF.

CDR3 in DNA: TGTGCCAGCAGTGAAGCGCTTCGAGGTGTTGGCTACACCTTC. It codes for CASSEALRGVGYTF. This chain links TRBV2 with TRBJ1-2, with D unclear. The ends were cut back, 0 bases at V and 7 bases at J, with 12 bases in the middle. The CDR3 runs 14 residues. Germline V gene data show CDR1 as SNHLY and CDR2 as FYNNEI.